This TCR beta chain was documented in a study of shared clonotypes between healthy human individuals. Investigators spread the genomic DNA of each subset evenly over several immunoSEQ plates. Only in-frame clones appear in the TCRdb table, and some are missing; sequencing was by immunoSEQ multiplex PCR. This repertoire shows around 530,000 clones, around 78% found once; its top ten account for around 13%. The CDR3 has 12 residues. Looked up from germline, CDR1 is ENHRY and CDR2 is SYGVKD. V was shortened by 10 bases and J by 4 bases, with 11 bases between the two germline ends. The clonotype was recovered from a woman in her forties in good health. Some clones in this sample may be carry-over from other donors' samples. The sample taken for sequencing was PBMCs. V is TRBV10-3 and J is TRBJ1-3; D not resolved. The chain's CDR3 is CASEGGGNTIYF. The CDR3 coding sequence is TGTGCCAGTGAAGGAGGAGGAAACACCATATATTTT.